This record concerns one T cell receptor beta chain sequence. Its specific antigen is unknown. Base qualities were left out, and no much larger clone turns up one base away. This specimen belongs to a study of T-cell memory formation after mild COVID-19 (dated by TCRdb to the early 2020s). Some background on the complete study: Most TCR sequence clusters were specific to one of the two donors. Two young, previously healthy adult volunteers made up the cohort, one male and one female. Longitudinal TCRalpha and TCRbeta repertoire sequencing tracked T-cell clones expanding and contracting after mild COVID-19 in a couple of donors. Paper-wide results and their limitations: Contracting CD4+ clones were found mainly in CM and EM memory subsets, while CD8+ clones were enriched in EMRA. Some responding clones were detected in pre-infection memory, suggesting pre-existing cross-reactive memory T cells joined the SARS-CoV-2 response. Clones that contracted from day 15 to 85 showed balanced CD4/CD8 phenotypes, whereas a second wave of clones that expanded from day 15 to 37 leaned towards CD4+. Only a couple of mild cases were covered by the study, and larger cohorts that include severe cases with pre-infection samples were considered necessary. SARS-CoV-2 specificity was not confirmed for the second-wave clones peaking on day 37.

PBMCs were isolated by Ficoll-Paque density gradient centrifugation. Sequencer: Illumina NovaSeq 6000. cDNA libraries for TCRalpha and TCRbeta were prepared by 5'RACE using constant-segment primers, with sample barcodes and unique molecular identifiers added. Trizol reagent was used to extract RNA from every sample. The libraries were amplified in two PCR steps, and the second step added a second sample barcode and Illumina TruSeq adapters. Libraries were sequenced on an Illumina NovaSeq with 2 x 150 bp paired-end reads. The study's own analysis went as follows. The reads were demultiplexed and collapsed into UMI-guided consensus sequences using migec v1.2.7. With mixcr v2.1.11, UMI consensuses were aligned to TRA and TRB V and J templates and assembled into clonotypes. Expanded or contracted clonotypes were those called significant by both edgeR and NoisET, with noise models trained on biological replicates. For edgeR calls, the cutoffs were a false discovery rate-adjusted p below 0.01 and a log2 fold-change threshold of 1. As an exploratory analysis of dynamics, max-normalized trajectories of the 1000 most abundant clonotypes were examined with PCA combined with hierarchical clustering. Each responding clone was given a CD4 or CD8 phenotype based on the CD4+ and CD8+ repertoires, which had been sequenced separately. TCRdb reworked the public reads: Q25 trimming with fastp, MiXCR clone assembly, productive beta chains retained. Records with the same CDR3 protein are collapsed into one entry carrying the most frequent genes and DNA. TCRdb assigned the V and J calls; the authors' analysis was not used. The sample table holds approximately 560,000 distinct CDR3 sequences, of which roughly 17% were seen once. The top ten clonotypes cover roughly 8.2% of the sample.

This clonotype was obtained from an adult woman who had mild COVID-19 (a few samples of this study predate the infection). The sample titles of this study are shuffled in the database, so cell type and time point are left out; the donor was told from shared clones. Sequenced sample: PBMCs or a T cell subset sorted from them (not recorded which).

The CDR3 region has the sequence CASRLGQGGSYEQYF. The bases are TGTGCCAGCAGACTGGGACAGGGAGGGTCCTACGAGCAGTACTTC. The chain is made from TRBV7-2 and TRBJ2-7, and 9 junctional nucleotides match TRBD1. The germline V end is reduced by 6 bases and the J end by 1 base; junction bases left unmatched: 7. CDR1 and CDR2 are drawn from the germline V gene: SGHTA, FQGNSA. From the cysteine up to the phenylalanine, the CDR3 has a length of 15 residues. The entry retains the CDR3 DNA only, 45 bases that are in frame from base 1.